This passage covers 32 T cell receptor beta chains from one sample sequenced in a study of CD8 T cells in ankylosing spondylitis. TCRdb used MiXCR to reprocess the 5' RACE reads, holding one entry per CDR3 protein. Of some 150,000 distinct CDR3 sequences listed, more than 9.5% are singletons. Sequenced input: blood, either unsorted or a sorted T cell fraction (not recorded which). The source is a female donor with ankylosing spondylitis or in good health (not recorded which).

Ten or more counts support this clonotype. The rearrangement uses TRBV3-1 and TRBJ2-3; D is unclear. CDR3 length: 15 amino acids. The germline V gene has CDR1 LGHDT and CDR2 YNNKEL (reference sequence). The germline V and J ends were trimmed by 5 bases and 0 bases, with 12 bases remaining between them. The CDR3 region has the DNA TGTGCCAGCAGCGCCCAGGTCTCTAGCACAGATACGCAGTATTTT. Protein product: CASSAQVSSTDTQYF.

This clonotype was found a few times. The CDR3 loop is CASSSSRSVYEQYF. CDR3 coding DNA: TGTGCCAGCAGCTCCTCGAGGAGCGTGTACGAGCAGTACTTC. This sequence joins TRBV28 and TRBJ2-7; D not resolved. V was cut by 6 bases and J by 4 bases, with 16 bases left in between. This CDR3 comprises 14 residues. Germline V gene sequence: CDR1 MDHEN, CDR2 SYDVKM.

This sequence joins TRBV27 and TRBJ1-1; D gene unclear. Trimming took 0 bases from V and 0 from J, leaving 8 bases between them. The length of the CDR3 is 15 residues. The germline V gene encodes CDR1 MNHEY and CDR2 SMNVEV (reference sequence). CDR3 in amino acids: CASSLSPRLNTEAFF. The DNA for the CDR3 is TGTGCCAGCAGTTTATCTCCACGGCTGAACACTGAAGCTTTCTTT.

With respect to this clonotype: Just one base apart from a much larger clone, this may be a read error. The rearrangement uses TRBV12-3 or TRBV12-4 and TRBJ1-1; 7 bases agree with TRBD1. Trimming cost V 5 bases and J 4 bases; bases outside gene matches: 7. The CDR3 has 14 residues. CDR3 DNA: TGTGCCAGCAGTACCGCAGGGGGTTCCACTGAAGCTTTCTTT. Amino acid sequence: CASSTAGGSTEAFF.

This clonotype was recorded many times. The chain joins TRBV12-3 or TRBV12-4 to TRBJ1-4; a possible D gene is TRBD1 (5 bases). Trimming took 4 bases from V and 8 from J, leaving 11 bases between them. This CDR3 has 13 amino acids. CDR3 residues: CASSSVDREKLFF. For the CDR3, the DNA is TGTGCCAGCAGTTCCGTCGACAGAGAAAAACTGTTTTTT.

This clonotype has only a few counts. The chain uses TRBV21-1 and TRBJ2-5; the D call of TRBD2 is as the table states it, not checked on the DNA. TRBV21-1 is deemed a pseudogene. The CDR3 is 17 amino acids. The DNA of the CDR3 is TGTGCCAGCAGCAACCGTTCCGGGACTAGCGGATGCGGGACCCAGTACTTC. As protein: CASSNRSGTSGCGTQYF.

Only a few counts were recorded for this clonotype. The chain couples TRBV7-2 to TRBJ1-5, with D perhaps TRBD1 (5 bases). The germline V gene encodes CDR1 SGHTA and CDR2 FQGNSA. There are 13 residues in the CDR3. Trimming took off 3 bases at V and 9 bases at J, with 12 bases between the two ends. The CDR3 reads CASSFDRQGPQHF. DNA for the CDR3: TGTGCCAGCAGCTTCGACCGTCAGGGGCCCCAGCATTTT.

V gene TRBV18 combines with J gene TRBJ1-1, with D unresolved. The V gene lost 0 bases and the J gene lost 6 bases, with 8 bases spanning the gap. The germline gives CDR1 KGHSH, CDR2 LQKENI. CDR3 length: 13 residues. The CDR3 DNA reads TGTGCCAGCTCACCACCCCCTAAACCTGAAGCTTTCTTT. Its protein is CASSPPPKPEAFF.

This clonotype has ten or more counts. The chain couples TRBV12-3 or TRBV12-4 to TRBJ1-2; D is undetermined. V lost 3 bases and J 5 bases, leaving 7 bases between the germline ends. The CDR3 is made up of 12 amino acids. Here the CDR3 reads CASSLTHYGYTF. In nucleotides, the CDR3 is TGTGCCAGCAGTTTGACCCATTATGGCTACACCTTC.

This clonotype was found a few times. This sequence joins TRBV7-3 and TRBJ2-1; D unclear. The CDR3 has 12 residues. The V gene's germline CDR1 is SGHTA and CDR2 FQGTGA. Trimming took 5 bases from V and 7 from J, leaving 9 bases between them. CDR3 sequence (DNA): TGTGCCAGCAGCCAATTGAGGAATGAGCAGTTCTTC. Amino acids: CASSQLRNEQFF.

This clonotype was seen many times. This chain connects TRBV11-3 to TRBJ2-1; D not resolved. The CDR3 sequence is 14 residues long. With 4 bases removed from V and 4 bases from J, the gap between germline ends came to 11 bases. The germline CDR1 and CDR2 sequences are SGHNT and YENEEA. The CDR3: CASSSTLDYNEQFF. CDR3 sequence (DNA): TGTGCCAGCAGCTCAACCCTGGATTACAATGAGCAGTTCTTC. Looking up the rest from reference TRBV11-3 and TRBJ2-1 gives the full variable domain: EAGVVQSPRYKIIEKKQPVAFWCNPISGHNTLYWYLQNLGQGPELLIRYENEEAVDDSQLPKDRFSAERLKGVDSTLKIQPAELGDSAVYLCASSSTLDYNEQFFGPGTRLTVL.

At least ten counts were recorded for this clonotype. V gene TRBV5-1 combines with J gene TRBJ1-6; D is perhaps TRBD1 (5 bases). Germline V gene lookup returns CDR1 SGHRS and CDR2 YFSETQ. The CDR3 runs to 14 residues. Trimming removed 5 bases from V and 6 bases from J, with 12 bases in between. The DNA for the CDR3 is TGCGCCAGCAGTCCCGGGACGGCTAATTCACCCCTCCACTTT. Encoded protein: CASSPGTANSPLHF. Full variable domain (outside the CDR3, taken from reference TRBV5-1 and TRBJ1-6): KAGVTQTPRYLIKTRGQQVTLSCSPISGHRSVSWYQQTPGQGLQFLFEYFSETQRNKGNFPGRFSGRQFSNSRSEMNVSTLELGDSALYLCASSPGTANSPLHFGNGTRLTVT.

This clonotype was counted ten times or more. The V call is TRBV3-1, the J call TRBJ2-7; D gene ambiguous. The ends were cut back, 0 bases at V and 4 bases at J, with 10 bases in the middle. The CDR3 spans 14 residues. Germline CDR1 is LGHDT and CDR2 is YNNKEL (reference sequence). CDR3 in amino acids: CASSQERSPYEQYF. CDR3 in DNA: TGTGCCAGCAGCCAAGAGCGGAGTCCTTACGAGCAGTACTTC.

This clonotype came up many times. This sequence joins TRBV6-2 or TRBV6-3 and TRBJ1-5; D is ambiguous. The germline CDR1 and CDR2 sequences are MNHEY and SVGEGT. The CDR3 contains 15 residues. Trimming took 4 bases from V and 4 from J, leaving 14 bases between them. The CDR3, as DNA: TGTGCCAGCAGTTCCCATCTCATAGGGAATCAGCCCCAGCATTTT. It encodes CASSSHLIGNQPQHF.

This clonotype was observed at least ten times. The J gene is TRBJ1-2, the V gene TRBV5-1; weak D call: TRBD1 (5 bases). The germline V gene has CDR1 SGHRS and CDR2 YFSETQ. This CDR3 has 13 residues. Deletions cut 2 bases from V and 3 bases from J, with 8 bases between. DNA for the CDR3: TGCGCCAGCAGCTTCCGGGGGGACTATGGCTACACCTTC. This gives the protein CASSFRGDYGYTF.

This clonotype was recorded at least ten times. The chain combines TRBV7-9 with TRBJ1-3; D perhaps matches TRBD1 (6 bases). The CDR3 contains 13 residues. Trimming stripped 4 bases from V and 4 bases from J, with 8 bases between. From germline, CDR1 is SEHNR and CDR2 FQNEAQ (reference sequence). CDR3 loop: CASSYRVGNTIYF. In DNA form, the CDR3 reads TGTGCCAGCAGCTACAGGGTGGGAAACACCATATATTTT. Based on the CDR3 plus reference TRBV7-9 and TRBJ1-3, the full variable domain is DTGVSQNPRHKITKRGQNVTFRCDPISEHNRLYWYRQTLGQGPEFLTYFQNEAQLEKSRLLSDRFSAERPKGSFSTLEIQRTEQGDSAMYLCASSYRVGNTIYFGEGSWLTVV.

This clonotype was counted many times. CDR3 sequence: CASSEDRGHEQYF. CDR3 DNA: TGTGCCAGCAGTGAGGACAGGGGGCACGAGCAGTACTTC. The chain carries TRBV28 and TRBJ2-7; 11 bases agree with TRBD1. Trimming cost V 5 bases and J 5 bases; bases outside gene matches: 2. Germline V gene data show CDR1 as MDHEN and CDR2 as SYDVKM. There are 13 residues in the CDR3.

The gene calls are TRBV7-6 and TRBJ1-1, with D possibly TRBD1 on 5 matching bases. This CDR3 has 14 residues. With 1 base removed from V and 5 bases from J, the gap between germline ends came to 11 bases. Germline CDR1 is SGHVS and CDR2 is FNYEAQ. CDR3 protein: CASSLGGAETEAFF. DNA for the CDR3: TGTGCCAGCAGCTTAGGGGGCGCGGAGACTGAAGCTTTCTTT.

With respect to this clonotype: It may be a read error: a sequence one base away is much more abundant. The chain links TRBV20-1 to TRBJ2-7, with D hard to call. CDR1 and CDR2 (germline): DFQATT, SNEGSKA (reference sequence). This CDR3 region has 14 residues. V was clipped by 3 bases and J by 0 bases, with 12 bases between them. CDR3 loop: CSASPRRSSYEQYF. The CDR3 nucleotides are TGCAGTGCTAGCCCCCGGCGGAGCTCCTACGAGCAGTACTTC.

This clonotype was recorded many times. The rearrangement uses TRBV28 and TRBJ2-7; D not resolved. The V gene's germline CDR1 is MDHEN and CDR2 SYDVKM. V was pared by 6 bases and J by 6 bases, with 9 bases between. This CDR3 comprises 11 residues. CDR3 coding DNA: TGTGCCAGCAGGCGCAATAGCGAGCAGTACTTC. Its protein product is CASRRNSEQYF.

This clonotype was recorded many times. This chain uses TRBV5-1 with TRBJ2-1; maybe TRBD2 (6 bases). The CDR3 runs 15 residues. CDR1 is SGHRS and CDR2 is YFSETQ in the germline V gene. Trimming pared 0 bases from V and 5 bases from J, leaving 12 bases between. This CDR3 is CASSLVGLPDNEQFF. The DNA of the CDR3 is TGCGCCAGCAGCTTGGTGGGACTCCCCGACAATGAGCAGTTCTTC. The full variable domain, rest sourced from reference TRBV5-1 and TRBJ2-1, is KAGVTQTPRYLIKTRGQQVTLSCSPISGHRSVSWYQQTPGQGLQFLFEYFSETQRNKGNFPGRFSGRQFSNSRSEMNVSTLELGDSALYLCASSLVGLPDNEQFFGPGTRLTVL.

This clonotype appeared many times. The rearrangement uses TRBV28 and TRBJ2-4; 8 bases are shared with TRBD2. The germline CDR1 and CDR2 sequences are MDHEN and SYDVKM. Trimming cost V 7 bases and J 4 bases; bases outside gene matches: 12. The CDR3 runs to 16 residues. CDR3 bases: TGTGCCAGCAACTCCCATGGGGCTAGCGGGAAAAACATTCAGTACTTC. Translation gives CASNSHGASGKNIQYF.

This clonotype appeared many times. The V call is TRBV5-6, the J call TRBJ2-7, with D tentatively TRBD2 (5 bases). From germline, CDR1 is SGHDT and CDR2 YYEEEE. V was cut by 2 bases and J by 4 bases, with 7 bases left in between. The CDR3 contains 12 residues. The CDR3 reads CASSLSGYEQYF. CDR3 in DNA: TGTGCCAGCAGCTTAAGCGGATACGAGCAGTACTTC.

This clonotype came up many times. V usage is TRBV5-1 and J usage is TRBJ2-3; 7 bases align to TRBD2. The CDR3 spans 14 residues. Germline CDR1 reads SGHRS; CDR2 reads YFSETQ. J gave up 5 bases and V 4 bases, and 7 bases lay outside the gene matches. The CDR3 sequence is CASSPGGVEDTQYF. In DNA, the CDR3 is TGCGCCAGCAGCCCGGGGGGAGTGGAAGATACGCAGTATTTT.

As concerns this clonotype: A much larger clone differs by one base, so this may be a read error. The gene calls are TRBV5-1 and TRBJ1-4; TRBD1 might be the D (5 bases). Germline CDR1 and CDR2: SGHRS and YFSETQ. The CDR3 contains 14 residues. In DNA form, the CDR3 reads TGCGCCAGCAGCTCGGGACGGACTATTGAAAAACTGTTTTTT. Amino acid sequence: CASSSGRTIEKLFF.

This clonotype showed up many times. V gene TRBV4-1 combines with J gene TRBJ1-5, with 8 bases identical to TRBD1. The germline V gene encodes CDR1 MGHRA and CDR2 YSYEKL. CDR3 size: 15 residues. The trim removed 4 bases at V and 0 bases at J, leaving 2 bases unmatched. The CDR3 loop reads CASSLRGLSNQPQHF. For the CDR3, the DNA is TGCGCCAGCAGCCTCAGGGGGCTTAGCAATCAGCCCCAGCATTTT.

This clonotype was counted ten times or more. This CDR3 reads CSAARDRGPEAFF. The CDR3 DNA sequence: TGCAGTGCCGCCCGGGACAGGGGACCTGAAGCTTTCTTT. V gene TRBV20-1 combines with J gene TRBJ1-1; 10 bases are shared with TRBD1. Germline V CDR1 and CDR2: DFQATT, SNEGSKA (reference sequence). The CDR3 is made up of 13 amino acids. V lost 6 bases to trimming and J lost 6 bases; unmatched junction nucleotides: 7.

This clonotype has ten or more counts. As DNA, the CDR3 is TGTGCCAGCAGTTTAGTCGGCCACACCGGGGAGCTGTTTTTT. Its protein product is CASSLVGHTGELFF. The V call is TRBV12-3 or TRBV12-4, the J call TRBJ2-2; D not resolved. The CDR3 consists of 14 residues. V was pared by 1 base and J by 3 bases, with 6 bases between.

There are many counts of this clonotype. The chain couples TRBV5-1 to TRBJ1-1; 7 positions match TRBD1. V trimming: 3 bases; J trimming: 0 bases; junction bases outside the gene matches: 8. The V gene's germline CDR1 is SGHRS and CDR2 YFSETQ. The length of the CDR3 is 16 residues. The CDR3, as DNA: TGCGCCAGCAGCTCTGGGACAGTAACGATGAACACTGAAGCTTTCTTT. Encoded protein: CASSSGTVTMNTEAFF.

The chain employs TRBV28 and TRBJ2-5; TRBD1 matches 9 bases. The J segment lost 8 bases and the V segment lost 10 bases, leaving 14 bases of the junction unmatched. The length of the CDR3 is 14 residues. Germline V gene lookup returns CDR1 MDHEN and CDR2 SYDVKM. CDR3 DNA sequence: TGTGCCACCGATCAAAAGGGACAGGGATTAACCCAGTACTTC. It translates to CATDQKGQGLTQYF. Variable domain in full (rest from reference TRBV28 and TRBJ2-5): DVKVTQSSRYLVKRTGEKVFLECVQDMDHENMFWYRQDPGLGLRLIYFSYDVKMKEKGDIPEGYSVSREKKERFSLILESASTNQTSMYLCATDQKGQGLTQYFGPGTRLLVL.

This clonotype was observed many times. CDR3 loop: CASSQAIGNEQFF. The CDR3 region has the DNA TGTGCCAGCAGCCAAGCCATAGGTAATGAGCAGTTCTTC. V is TRBV14 and J is TRBJ2-1, with D hard to call. V was trimmed by 1 base and J by 7 bases, leaving 8 bases between them. The CDR3 length is 13 residues. The germline CDR1 and CDR2 sequences are SGHDN and FVKESK.

This clonotype was counted a few times. This chain uses TRBV30 with TRBJ1-1; a possible D gene is TRBD1 (5 bases). Trimming took off 5 bases at V and 10 bases at J, with 20 bases between the two ends. Germline loops: CDR1 GTSNPN, CDR2 SVGIG (reference sequence). There are 13 residues in the CDR3. The CDR3 DNA reads TGTGCCTGGGATGGGTCAGGGAATTTAGTAGCTTTCTTT. This encodes CAWDGSGNLVAFF.